This TCR beta chain was profiled in a study of blood T cell repertoires in COVID-19. The wider study: Acute and convalescent COVID-19 samples came from the United States, Italy and Spain. The cDNA or gDNA used as material had been derived from T cells, B-cell-depleted T cells, or PBMCs.

Germline trimming cut 8 bases from V and 2 bases from J; bases unmatched to any gene: 5. The CDR3 is made up of 14 amino acids. CDR1 and CDR2 from the germline V gene are MNHNY and SVGAGI (reference sequence). As originally analysed: Estimation of nucleated cell counts was performed using reference gene primer amplification. The method was immunoSEQ multiplex PCR; TCRdb's version includes in-frame clones alone and lacks a portion of them. V, J and clone size reflect that table, while D and trimming were determined from the DNA. The sample lists about 200,000 clones; approximately 87% were seen once. J is TRBJ1-2 and V is TRBV6-6; 10 bases map to TRBD1. This TCR was recovered from a man aged 55 to 70 who had recovered from COVID-19. The sample comprised peripheral blood. The CDR3 spells CASRPGQGNYGYTF. The CDR3 DNA reads as TGTGCCAGCCGTCCGGGACAGGGGAACTATGGCTACACCTTC.